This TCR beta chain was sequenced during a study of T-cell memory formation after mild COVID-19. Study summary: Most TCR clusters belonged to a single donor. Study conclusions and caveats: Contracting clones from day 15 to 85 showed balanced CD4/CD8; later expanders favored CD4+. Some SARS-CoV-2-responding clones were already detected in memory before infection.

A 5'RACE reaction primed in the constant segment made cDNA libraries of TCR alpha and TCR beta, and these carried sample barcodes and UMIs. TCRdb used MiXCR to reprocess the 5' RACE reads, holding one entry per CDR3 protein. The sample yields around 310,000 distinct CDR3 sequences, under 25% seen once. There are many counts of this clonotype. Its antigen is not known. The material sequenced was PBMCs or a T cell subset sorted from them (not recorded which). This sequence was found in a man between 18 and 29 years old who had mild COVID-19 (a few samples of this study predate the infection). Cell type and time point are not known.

As DNA, the CDR3 is TGTGCCAGCAGTTACTCCAACTATGGCTACACCTTC. Residues: CASSYSNYGYTF. The chain has TRBV6-5 and TRBJ1-2; D not certain. With 0 bases removed from V and 2 bases from J, the gap between germline ends came to 1 base. Germline V gives CDR1 MNHEY, CDR2 SVGAGI. This CDR3 is 12 amino acids long.